This T cell receptor (beta chain) is drawn from a study of blood T cells in healthy people across ages. Background on the study: Template switching captured about one barcoded beta molecule per two T cells.

Every sample gave at least 5 micrograms of total RNA when it was extracted. The germline V and J ends were trimmed by 0 bases and 5 bases, with 15 bases remaining between them. CDR3 length: 16 residues. The germline gives CDR1 MNHEY, CDR2 SVGEGT. With a J-beta primer mix and a sample-barcoded 5' primer, a second PCR ran about 7 to 12 cycles. One entry per CDR3 protein results from TCRdb running MiXCR on the 5' RACE reads. This sample has 650,000 to 800,000 distinct CDR3 sequences, with around 45% found just once. This sequence was found in a man aged 55-75 years in good health. The J gene is TRBJ2-3, the V gene TRBV6-2 or TRBV6-3; D might be TRBD1 or TRBD2, each matching 5 bases. The material sequenced was blood. As DNA, the CDR3 is TGTGCCAGCAGTTACTCGACGAGGGGTACAGGAGATACGCAGTATTTT. Amino acid sequence: CASSYSTRGTGDTQYF.